These 21 T cell receptor beta chains share one sample of origin, sequenced in a study of blood T cells in healthy people across ages. The authors ran a second PCR of about 6 to 12 cycles using a sample-barcoded 5' primer and a J-beta primer mix. TCRdb fed the 5' RACE reads into MiXCR, producing one record per CDR3 protein. The sample lists 1.8 million or so distinct CDR3 sequences; roughly 43% were seen once. The specimen sequenced was blood. All receptors derive from a human donor in good health.

V is TRBV5-1 and J is TRBJ2-1; TRBD2 might be the D (5 bases). The V gene lost 4 bases and the J gene lost 10 bases, with 21 bases spanning the gap. This CDR3 comprises 15 residues. The V gene's germline CDR1 is SGHRS and CDR2 YFSETQ. CDR3 protein: CASSSRTGGGKEQFF. The CDR3, as DNA: TGCGCCAGCAGCAGCCGGACTGGAGGAGGCAAGGAGCAGTTCTTC.

This chain uses TRBV20-1 with TRBJ2-5; D unresolved. The J call is doubtful: the DNA matches TRBJ2-1 better. The germline gives CDR1 DFQATT, CDR2 SNEGSKA (reference sequence). This CDR3 comprises 12 residues. CDR3 loop: CSVLLEQETQFF. CDR3 bases: TGCAGTGTATTGTTAGAACAAGAGACCCAGTTCTTC.

This clonotype was counted at least ten times. This chain connects TRBV11-2 to TRBJ2-2; D unresolved. The germline V gene has CDR1 SGHAT and CDR2 FQNNGV. This CDR3 region has 15 residues. Trimming took off 8 bases at V and 3 bases at J, with 16 bases between the two ends. The CDR3 DNA follows: TGTGCCAGCCCTAGAGGTTACACCTACACCGGGGAGCTGTTTTTT. Amino acids: CASPRGYTYTGELFF.

This clonotype was observed a few times. The J gene is TRBJ2-3, the V gene TRBV4-2; 8 bases match TRBD1. This CDR3 has 15 residues. The V and J ends lost 2 bases and 5 bases, in that order; junction bases with no gene match: 6. Germline CDR1 and CDR2: LGHNA and YNFKEQ. Written as DNA, the CDR3 is TGTGCCAGCAGCCAACCCGGACAGGGTGAAGATACGCAGTATTTT. Amino acid sequence: CASSQPGQGEDTQYF.

This clonotype has just a few counts. The gene calls are TRBV7-3 and TRBJ2-5; D gene uncertain. CDR3 length equals 10 residues. In germline, CDR1 is SGHTA, CDR2 FQGTGA. V shed 3 bases and J shed 11 bases, with 7 bases lying between them. The CDR3 region has the DNA TGTGCCAGCAGCTTGAGCCCTCAGTACTTC. Residues: CASSLSPQYF.

The V and J genes are TRBV29-1 and TRBJ2-5; D is perhaps TRBD1 or TRBD2 (5 bases each). Germline V gene data show CDR1 as SQVTM and CDR2 as ANQGSEA. CDR3 size: 14 residues. V lost 7 bases and J lost 1, with 16 bases in between. The CDR3 DNA reads as TGCAGCGATAGCCGGGACCAAATCCAAGAGACCCAGTACTTC. Its protein product is CSDSRDQIQETQYF.

This clonotype was seen many times. The rearrangement uses TRBV5-1 and TRBJ2-1, with 12 bases identical to TRBD2. Trimming at V came to 4 bases and at J to 7 bases, leaving 6 bases not matched to a gene. The CDR3 covers 15 residues. Germline values: CDR1 SGHRS, CDR2 YFSETQ. Here the CDR3 DNA reads TGCGCCAGCAGCCCAGGACTAGCGGGAAGGAATGAGCAGTTCTTC. This sequence encodes CASSPGLAGRNEQFF. Full variable domain (missing parts from reference TRBV5-1 and TRBJ2-1): KAGVTQTPRYLIKTRGQQVTLSCSPISGHRSVSWYQQTPGQGLQFLFEYFSETQRNKGNFPGRFSGRQFSNSRSEMNVSTLELGDSALYLCASSPGLAGRNEQFFGPGTRLTVL.

This sequence joins TRBV4-3 and TRBJ2-4; weak D call: TRBD2 (5 bases). The germline V gene has CDR1 LGHNA and CDR2 YSLEER. The CDR3 runs to 17 residues. With 0 bases removed from V and 2 bases from J, the gap between germline ends came to 14 bases. CDR3 nucleotide sequence: TGCGCCAGCAGCCAAGACGCAGAGGGATTTACCAAAAACATTCAGTACTTC. It codes for CASSQDAEGFTKNIQYF.

The chain uses TRBV27 and TRBJ2-7; 7 positions agree with TRBD1. V was clipped by 7 bases and J by 0 bases; unmatched bases: 9. Germline CDR1 is MNHEY and CDR2 is SMNVEV (reference sequence). CDR3 size: 15 residues. CDR3 in DNA: TGTGCCAGCACCCTGACCGGGACAGCCTCCTACGAGCAGTACTTC. Translation: CASTLTGTASYEQYF.

The chain carries TRBV12-3 or TRBV12-4 and TRBJ2-7, with 7 positions matching TRBD1. J was trimmed by 6 bases and V by 3 bases; bases with no gene match: 5. This CDR3 has 13 residues. CDR3 sequence: CASSFGWTGEQYF. DNA of the CDR3: TGTGCCAGCAGTTTTGGGTGGACAGGCGAGCAGTACTTC.

This clonotype was observed a few times. The chain joins TRBV7-2 to TRBJ2-7; D ambiguous. V dropped 8 bases and J dropped 0 bases, with 11 bases sitting between them. Germline loops: CDR1 SGHTA, CDR2 FQGNSA. The CDR3 length is 13 residues. The CDR3 here is CASGRHLSYEQYF. In nucleotides, the CDR3 is TGTGCCAGCGGCCGACACCTCTCCTACGAGCAGTACTTC.

V gene TRBV9 combines with J gene TRBJ2-7; no firm D call. The CDR3 extends over 14 amino acids. From germline, CDR1 is SGDLS and CDR2 YYNGEE. V lost 4 bases and J 1 base, leaving 12 bases between the germline ends. The CDR3 nucleotides read TGTGCCAGCAGCCCTCGGGTCAGGTCCTACGAGCAGTACTTC. This gives the protein CASSPRVRSYEQYF.

This clonotype has just one count. This chain connects TRBV28 to TRBJ2-7; D unclear. The DNA matches TRBJ2-5 better at its end, which makes the J call doubtful. This CDR3 is 13 amino acids long. CDR1 and CDR2 (germline): MDHEN, SYDVKM. The CDR3 nucleotides read TGTGCCAGCAGGTGGCAAACGGGAGAGACCCAGTACTTC. Translation gives CASRWQTGETQYF.

V is TRBV7-9 and J is TRBJ2-5; the match to TRBD1 covers 7 bases. The CDR3 is 14 amino acids. The V and J ends lost 3 bases and 5 bases, in that order; junction bases with no gene match: 6. In germline, CDR1 is SEHNR, CDR2 FQNEAQ (reference sequence). The CDR3: CASSLTGLSETQYF. CDR3 sequence (DNA): TGTGCCAGCAGCTTGACAGGGTTGAGTGAGACCCAGTACTTC. Full variable domain (missing parts from reference TRBV7-9 and TRBJ2-5): DTGVSQNPRHKITKRGQNVTFRCDPISEHNRLYWYRQTLGQGPEFLTYFQNEAQLEKSRLLSDRFSAERPKGSFSTLEIQRTEQGDSAMYLCASSLTGLSETQYFGPGTRLLVL.

This clonotype showed up just a few times. The chain joins TRBV29-1 to TRBJ2-7, with D unresolved. The J call is doubtful: the DNA matches TRBJ2-5 better. Per the germline V gene, CDR1 is SQVTM and CDR2 is ANQGSEA. This CDR3 comprises 14 residues. This CDR3 is CSVPIGSGLVTQYF. CDR3 DNA sequence: TGCAGCGTGCCTATTGGCTCTGGCTTGGTGACCCAGTACTTC.

The rearrangement links TRBV20-1 to TRBJ2-7, with a tentative D call TRBD1 (6 bases). Trimming took 2 bases from V and 2 from J, leaving 13 bases between them. Per the germline V gene, CDR1 is DFQATT and CDR2 is SNEGSKA (reference sequence). The CDR3 is 14 residues long. DNA for the CDR3: TGCAGTGCTAGATCAGACAGGTCACCCTACGAGCAGTACTTC. Translation: CSARSDRSPYEQYF.

The V call is TRBV7-9, the J call TRBJ2-1; 8 bases agree with TRBD2. Germline V gene sequence: CDR1 SEHNR, CDR2 FQNEAQ (reference sequence). The J segment lost 6 bases and the V segment lost 1 base, leaving 2 bases of the junction unmatched. This CDR3 spans 14 amino acids. The chain's CDR3 is CASSLGRGGNEQFF. The CDR3 DNA sequence: TGTGCCAGCAGCTTAGGACGGGGGGGCAATGAGCAGTTCTTC.

The J gene is TRBJ1-1, the V gene TRBV7-9; TRBD1 aligns across 7 bases. V lost 3 bases, J lost 2 bases, and 9 bases stayed unmatched. CDR1 is SEHNR and CDR2 is FQNEAQ in the germline V gene (reference sequence). The CDR3 is made up of 16 amino acids. As DNA, the CDR3 is TGTGCCAGCAGCTTGGGTACAGGGGCCCCTAACACTGAAGCTTTCTTT. Amino acid sequence: CASSLGTGAPNTEAFF.

This chain uses TRBV29-1 with TRBJ2-1; D is unresolved. V lost 2 bases and J 10 bases, leaving 9 bases between the germline ends. The CDR3 runs to 11 residues. Looked up from germline, CDR1 is SQVTM and CDR2 is ANQGSEA. DNA for the CDR3: TGCAGCGTTGAACTATCATGGGAGCAGTTCTTC. Residues: CSVELSWEQFF.

There are a few counts of this clonotype. The gene calls are TRBV20-1 and TRBJ1-2; TRBD1 is a possible D gene (5 bases). Germline CDR1 is DFQATT and CDR2 is SNEGSKA (reference sequence). CDR3 length: 14 residues. V was clipped by 3 bases and J by 3 bases, with 14 bases between them. For the CDR3, the DNA is TGCAGTGCTAGTTCGGGGGGGAGGTACTATGGCTACACCTTC. Its protein product is CSASSGGRYYGYTF.

This clonotype has only a few counts. The rearrangement links TRBV7-3 to TRBJ2-1; 15 nucleotides line up with TRBD2. This CDR3 region has 17 residues. Germline V CDR1 and CDR2: SGHTA, FQGTGA. With 4 bases clipped from V and 9 bases from J, the junction kept 10 bases outside the gene matches. CDR3 region: CASSSTPGLAGGREQFF. For the CDR3, the DNA is TGTGCCAGCAGCTCTACCCCCGGACTAGCGGGGGGGCGTGAGCAGTTCTTC. The whole variable domain, remainder taken from reference TRBV7-3 and TRBJ2-1, is GAGVSQTPSNKVTEKGKYVELRCDPISGHTALYWYRQSLGQGPEFLIYFQGTGAADDSGLPNDRFFAVRPEGSVSTLKIQRTERGDSAVYLCASSSTPGLAGGREQFFGPGTRLTVL.